Below are 20 T cell receptor beta chains sequenced from a single sample in a study of T-cell memory formation after mild COVID-19. TCRdb re-called the 5' RACE reads through MiXCR, storing one row per CDR3 protein. The data contain 120,000 to 150,000 distinct CDR3 sequences, about 6% of them singletons. Sequencing was carried out using PBMCs or a T cell subset sorted from them (not recorded which). The receptors were sampled from an adult woman who had mild COVID-19 (a few samples of this study predate the infection). Cell type and time point are not known.

This clonotype was observed a few times. The chain recombines TRBV5-6 with TRBJ2-3; D perhaps matches TRBD1 (5 bases). The CDR3 runs to 18 residues. V was pared by 2 bases and J by 0 bases, with 19 bases between. CDR1 is SGHDT, CDR2 YYEEEE, per germline. The CDR3 region is CASSLQVIPLSSTDTQYF. The CDR3 region has the DNA TGTGCCAGCAGCTTACAGGTGATCCCCTTGTCGAGCACAGATACGCAGTATTTT.

This clonotype was counted only a few times. This chain connects TRBV11-2 to TRBJ2-7; no reliable D call. Trimming shortened V by 6 bases and J by 2 bases, and 14 bases separated the two germline ends. The CDR3 is 14 amino acids. The V gene's germline CDR1 is SGHAT and CDR2 FQNNGV. The CDR3 sequence is CASSLFQAAYEQYF. CDR3 nucleotides: TGTGCCAGCAGTCTTTTTCAGGCGGCCTACGAGCAGTACTTC.

In this sample, this clonotype turned up a few times. V and J are TRBV15 and TRBJ2-5; D call uncertain. Trimming took 0 bases from V and 5 from J, leaving 7 bases between them. The length of the CDR3 is 13 residues. CDR1 is LNHNV and CDR2 is YYDKDF in the germline V gene (reference sequence). The DNA for the CDR3 is TGTGCCACCAGCAGAGATTATGGCGAGACCCAGTACTTC. It encodes CATSRDYGETQYF. The full variable domain, with the rest looked up from reference TRBV15 and TRBJ2-5, is DAMVIQNPRYQVTQFGKPVTLSCSQTLNHNVMYWYQQKSSQAPKLLFHYYDKDFNNEADTPDNFQSRRPNTSFCFLDIRSPGLGDTAMYLCATSRDYGETQYFGPGTRLLVL.

The J gene is TRBJ2-3, the V gene TRBV4-3, with 10 bases fitting TRBD2. The CDR3 spans 17 residues. In germline, CDR1 is LGHNA, CDR2 YSLEER. Trimming at V came to 0 bases and at J to 0 bases, leaving 3 bases not matched to a gene. CDR3 in DNA: TGCGCCAGCAGCCAAGACCCACTAGCGGGAAGCACAGATACGCAGTATTTT. Translating gives CASSQDPLAGSTDTQYF.

A few counts support this clonotype. The rearrangement uses TRBV6-5 and TRBJ2-6; TRBD1 matches at 11 bases. The CDR3 consists of 16 residues. V shed 0 bases and J 10 bases; nucleotides not matched to a gene: 5. Germline CDR1 and CDR2: MNHEY and SVGAGI. CDR3 DNA sequence: TGTGCCAGCAGTTACTCGGGACAGGGGGGTTCAAACGTCCTGACTTTC. Encoded protein: CASSYSGQGGSNVLTF.

The CDR3 reads CASSLKGGEAFF. CDR3 sequence (DNA): TGTGCCAGCAGCCTGAAGGGGGGTGAAGCTTTCTTT. The rearrangement links TRBV12-3 or TRBV12-4 to TRBJ1-1, with D maybe TRBD1 (6 bases). CDR3 length equals 12 residues. Trimming took off 6 bases at V and 7 bases at J, with 12 bases between the two ends.

This clonotype has ten or more counts. V usage is TRBV24-1 and J usage is TRBJ2-5, with D perhaps TRBD1 (6 bases). Trimming removed 5 bases at V and 5 bases at J, with 14 bases between. The V gene's germline CDR1 is KGHDR and CDR2 SFDVKD. CDR3 length equals 14 residues. The CDR3: CATSVDSPRETQYF. CDR3 bases: TGTGCCACCAGTGTGGACAGTCCCCGGGAGACCCAGTACTTC.

The rearrangement uses TRBV14 and TRBJ1-6; D unclear. Germline CDR1 is SGHDN and CDR2 is FVKESK. The CDR3 has 15 residues. V was clipped by 4 bases and J by 9 bases, with 16 bases between them. The CDR3 loop reads CASSLPPGRGSPLHF. In nucleotides, the CDR3 is TGTGCCAGCAGCCTACCCCCAGGACGAGGTTCACCCCTCCACTTT.

Remarks on this clonotype: Mismatch with germline at one junction end may stem from a read error. V and J are TRBV3-1 and TRBJ1-1; D might be TRBD1 (5 bases). Germline CDR1 LGHDT, CDR2 YNNKEL (reference sequence). The CDR3 consists of 13 residues. In nucleotides, the CDR3 is TGTGCCAGCAGCCAAGACGGGGCGGCTGAGGCTTTCTTT. Protein sequence: CASSQDGAAEAFF.

This chain joins TRBV12-3 or TRBV12-4 and TRBJ1-1; unclear D gene. The CDR3 has 12 amino acids. The germline V and J ends were trimmed by 2 bases and 11 bases, with 12 bases remaining between them. The CDR3 coding sequence is TGTGCCAGCAGTTTATCCCGCACGATCGCTTTCTTT. Its protein is CASSLSRTIAFF.

The table lists this clonotype with many counts. The chain couples TRBV7-2 to TRBJ2-1; 12 nucleotides line up with TRBD1. The trim removed 8 bases at V and 10 bases at J, leaving 9 bases unmatched. This CDR3 spans 14 amino acids. CDR1 is SGHTA and CDR2 is FQGNSA in the germline V gene. Written as DNA, the CDR3 is TGTGCCAGCCAACCGGGACAGGGGGCAAGGGAGCAGTTCTTC. It specifies CASQPGQGAREQFF.

There are many counts of this clonotype. This chain connects TRBV20-1 to TRBJ2-3, with no clear D. Trimming stripped 1 base from V and 4 bases from J, with 12 bases between. CDR1 and CDR2 from the germline V gene are DFQATT and SNEGSKA (reference sequence). This CDR3 is 14 amino acids long. Here the CDR3 reads CSARAWSIADTQYF. The CDR3 DNA reads as TGCAGTGCTAGAGCCTGGTCCATCGCAGATACGCAGTATTTT.

This clonotype was picked up a small number of times. The chain carries TRBV7-8 and TRBJ2-1, with 12 positions matching TRBD2. This CDR3 has 18 amino acids. V gave up 4 bases and J gave up 3 bases; unmatched junction bases: 10. Germline V gene lookup returns CDR1 SGHVS and CDR2 FQNEAQ. The CDR3 bases are TGTGCCAGCAGCTCTCCCCGTCGACTAGCGGGAGTCTACAATGAGCAGTTCTTC. Amino acid sequence: CASSSPRRLAGVYNEQFF.

This clonotype has only a few counts. This chain links TRBV19 with TRBJ2-7, with D perhaps being TRBD1 or TRBD2 (6 bases each). This CDR3 comprises 13 residues. V was pared by 2 bases and J by 5 bases, with 10 bases between. Germline values: CDR1 LNHDA, CDR2 SQIVND (reference sequence). CDR3 protein: CASSIRGVDEQYF. The CDR3 nucleotides are TGTGCCAGTAGTATAAGGGGGGTAGACGAGCAGTACTTC.

This clonotype was observed many times. The gene calls are TRBV5-1 and TRBJ2-5; D call uncertain. Germline values: CDR1 SGHRS, CDR2 YFSETQ. The CDR3 spans 16 residues. V shed 4 bases and J shed 3 bases, with 19 bases lying between them. Here the CDR3 DNA reads TGCGCCAGCAGCCGCGGCGGTGCCCTTGGGGAAGAGACCCAGTACTTC. This translates into CASSRGGALGEETQYF.

This clonotype turned up a few times. J is TRBJ1-2 and V is TRBV3-1, with TRBD1 identical over 9 bases. CDR3 length: 12 residues. Trimming at V came to 7 bases and at J to 6 bases, leaving 3 bases not matched to a gene. From germline, CDR1 is LGHDT and CDR2 YNNKEL (reference sequence). CDR3 loop: CASKDRGDGYTF. CDR3 DNA: TGTGCCAGCAAGGACAGGGGTGATGGCTACACCTTC.

This clonotype appeared a few times. This chain connects TRBV6-5 to TRBJ1-1; D uncertain. From germline, CDR1 is MNHEY and CDR2 SVGAGI. V was trimmed by 6 bases and J by 3 bases, leaving 11 bases between them. This CDR3 has 13 residues. The CDR3 is CASRKISYTEAFF. DNA of the CDR3: TGTGCCAGCAGGAAGATTTCCTACACTGAAGCTTTCTTT.

Only a few counts were recorded for this clonotype. The chain combines TRBV5-6 with TRBJ2-4; 8 bases are shared with TRBD1. The CDR3 runs 14 residues. The V and J ends lost 0 bases and 4 bases, in that order; junction bases with no gene match: 0. From germline, CDR1 is SGHDT and CDR2 YYEEEE. In DNA form, the CDR3 reads TGTGCCAGCAGCTTGGGACAGGGGAAAAACATTCAGTACTTC. This sequence encodes CASSLGQGKNIQYF.

This clonotype was counted only a few times. The chain combines TRBV7-3 with TRBJ2-1; a possible D gene is TRBD2 (6 bases). The CDR3 has 16 amino acids. The V and J ends lost 3 bases and 0 bases respectively, with 12 bases between them. Germline V gene data show CDR1 as SGHTA and CDR2 as FQGTGA. The chain's CDR3 is CASSLIAVSSYNEQFF. CDR3 DNA sequence: TGTGCCAGCAGCTTGATAGCGGTGAGCTCCTACAATGAGCAGTTCTTC. Full variable domain (missing parts from reference TRBV7-3 and TRBJ2-1): GAGVSQTPSNKVTEKGKYVELRCDPISGHTALYWYRQSLGQGPEFLIYFQGTGAADDSGLPNDRFFAVRPEGSVSTLKIQRTERGDSAVYLCASSLIAVSSYNEQFFGPGTRLTVL.

In its sample, this clonotype was seen a few times. The chain employs TRBV5-1 and TRBJ2-1; D is uncertain. Germline loops: CDR1 SGHRS, CDR2 YFSETQ. Between the trimmed V and J ends, which lost 4 bases and 6 bases, there was a span of 14 bases. The CDR3 is made up of 14 amino acids. The CDR3 sequence: CASSPASFSNEQFF. CDR3 in DNA: TGCGCCAGCAGCCCCGCCTCTTTTAGCAATGAGCAGTTCTTC.